Below are 7 T cell receptor beta chains sequenced from a single sample in a study of OX40 agonist ivuxolimab in advanced cancers. TCRdb's copy holds only in-frame clones and misses some; the assay was immunoSEQ multiplex PCR. This table holds tens of thousands of clones, about 93% found once. This material consisted of CD4+ or CD8+ T cells sorted from blood, taken in a trial of the OX40 agonist ivuxolimab. All receptors come from an adult with an advanced solid tumor such as melanoma, head and neck, liver or kidney cancer.

V and J are TRBV4-1 and TRBJ2-5, with D uncertain. CDR3 length: 16 amino acids. V lost 1 base and J 5 bases, leaving 17 bases between the germline ends. Germline V gene data show CDR1 as MGHRA and CDR2 as YSYEKL. The CDR3 DNA reads TGCGCCAGCAGCCAAGGGCTCACTACGGGCCAGGAGACCCAGTACTTC. It codes for CASSQGLTTGQETQYF.

The V gene is TRBV6-6, the J gene TRBJ2-7, with D unclear. Germline V gives CDR1 MNHNY, CDR2 SVGAGI (reference sequence). CDR3 length equals 11 residues. The ends were cut back, 6 bases at V and 4 bases at J, with 7 bases in the middle. The CDR3, as DNA: TGTGCCAGCAGCAATAAGTACGAGCAGTACTTC. This gives the protein CASSNKYEQYF.

The chain recombines TRBV6-5 with TRBJ1-1; D is possibly TRBD1 (6 bases). There are 15 residues in the CDR3. V was trimmed by 5 bases and J by 1 base, leaving 14 bases between them. Germline V CDR1 and CDR2: MNHEY, SVGAGI. The CDR3 region has the DNA TGTGCCAGCAGTAACTACGGACAGCAGAACACTGAAGCTTTCTTT. Protein: CASSNYGQQNTEAFF.

The V and J genes are TRBV27 and TRBJ1-1; D might be TRBD1 (5 bases). The CDR3 extends over 13 amino acids. CDR1 is MNHEY and CDR2 is SMNVEV in the germline V gene (reference sequence). Trimming removed 6 bases from V and 2 bases from J, with 10 bases in between. In nucleotides, the CDR3 is TGTGCCAGCAGCCAGGGAGGAAACACTGAAGCTTTCTTT. Translated, it gives CASSQGGNTEAFF.

This clone was counted a single time. This chain links TRBV5-6 with TRBJ1-5; D is perhaps TRBD1 (5 bases). Germline CDR1 is SGHDT and CDR2 is YYEEEE. Between the trimmed V and J ends, which lost 3 bases and 3 bases, there was a span of 10 bases. The CDR3 has 14 residues. CDR3 in DNA: TGTGCCAGCAGCTCGTACAGGTCCAATCAGCCCCAGCATTTT. Translation gives CASSSYRSNQPQHF.

V is TRBV2 and J is TRBJ1-2; 7 bases fit TRBD1. This CDR3 is built from 16 residues. Germline V gives CDR1 SNHLY, CDR2 FYNNEI. J was trimmed by 2 bases and V by 6 bases; bases with no gene match: 12. The CDR3 coding sequence is TGTGCCAGCAGCGGAACTAACAGGGGATCCAACTATGGCTACACCTTC. It yields the protein CASSGTNRGSNYGYTF. Using reference TRBV2 and TRBJ1-2 for the parts outside the CDR3, the full variable domain is EPEVTQTPSHQVTQMGQEVILRCVPISNHLYFYWYRQILGQKVEFLVSFYNNEISEKSEIFDDQFSVERPDGSNFTLKIRSTKLEDSAMYFCASSGTNRGSNYGYTFGSGTRLTVV.

The chain employs TRBV13 and TRBJ2-7, with 8 bases matching TRBD2. The trim removed 5 bases at V and 6 bases at J, leaving 9 bases unmatched. Germline V gene sequence: CDR1 PRHDT, CDR2 FYEKMQ (reference sequence). CDR3 size: 14 residues. CDR3 region: CASSPTGTRREQYF. In DNA, the CDR3 is TGTGCCAGCAGCCCAACCGGGACTAGACGCGAGCAGTACTTC.